The 27 T cell receptor beta chains reported below all come from one sample, sequenced in a study of cytomegalovirus exposure and HLA in healthy donors. A multiplex PCR was run with 60 Vbeta primers and 13 Jbeta primers. The assay was immunoSEQ multiplex PCR, and TCRdb's table has in-frame clones only and misses some. The sample has some 63,000 clones, around 83% seen once. Sequenced input: PBMCs. These receptors all come from a human donor in good health.

This chain uses TRBV19 with TRBJ2-7; the match to TRBD2 covers 12 bases. The V gene's germline CDR1 is LNHDA and CDR2 SQIVND (reference sequence). Unmatched junction bases numbered 7, after V lost 5 bases and J lost 2 bases. The CDR3 is 16 amino acids. The CDR3 here is CASSRGLAGTTYEQYF. CDR3 coding DNA: TGTGCCAGTAGTCGAGGACTAGCGGGGACCACCTACGAGCAGTACTTC.

The V and J genes are TRBV27 and TRBJ2-7; perhaps TRBD1 as D (6 bases). Trimming removed 5 bases at V and 1 base at J, with 9 bases between. Germline lookup yields CDR1 MNHEY and CDR2 SMNVEV (reference sequence). This CDR3 is built from 13 residues. The CDR3 spells CASSLDRSYEQYF. In nucleotides, the CDR3 is TGTGCCAGCAGTCTTGACAGGTCCTACGAGCAGTACTTC.

This chain links TRBV5-5 with TRBJ2-3, with 11 bases aligning to TRBD2. V shed 4 bases, J shed 4 bases, and the junction held 2 bases outside the gene matches. The CDR3 is made up of 14 amino acids. Germline CDR1 SGHKS, CDR2 YYEKEE (reference sequence). The CDR3 reads CASSPGLAADTQYF. CDR3 nucleotides: TGTGCCAGCAGCCCGGGACTAGCGGCAGATACGCAGTATTTT. The complete variable domain, with remaining parts taken from reference TRBV5-5 and TRBJ2-3, reads DAGVTQSPTHLIKTRGQQVTLRCSPISGHKSVSWYQQVLGQGPQFIFQYYEKEERGRGNFPDRFSARQFPNYSSELNVNALLLGDSALYLCASSPGLAADTQYFGPGTRLTVL.

V is TRBV28 and J is TRBJ1-5, with 9 bases matching TRBD1. V gave up 6 bases and J gave up 5 bases; unmatched junction bases: 5. Germline CDR1 is MDHEN and CDR2 is SYDVKM. The CDR3 runs to 14 residues. CDR3 sequence: CASSRTGVHQPQHF. CDR3 nucleotide sequence: TGTGCCAGCAGCCGGACAGGGGTACATCAGCCCCAGCATTTT.

V gene TRBV7-2 combines with J gene TRBJ2-5; D perhaps matches TRBD1 (6 bases). The DNA end lines up better with TRBJ2-7; the J call may be wrong. CDR3 size: 12 residues. Germline V gene sequence: CDR1 SGHTA, CDR2 FQGNSA. CDR3 sequence reads: CATQQGNAEQYF. The DNA for the CDR3 is TGTGCCACCCAACAGGGAAACGCCGAGCAGTACTTC.

The DNA of the CDR3 is TGTGCCAGCAGTGAATTTCTTGGGGGGAGCAAAGAGACCCAGTACTTC. Amino acids: CASSEFLGGSKETQYF. The chain links TRBV25-1 to TRBJ2-5; perhaps TRBD2 as D (6 bases). The CDR3 runs 16 residues. V was pared by 1 base and J by 3 bases, with 15 bases between. From germline, CDR1 is MGHDK and CDR2 SYGVNS.

The J gene is TRBJ2-7, the V gene TRBV19; no clear D. Trimming cost V 3 bases and J 3 bases, with 9 bases left between them. Germline loops: CDR1 LNHDA, CDR2 SQIVND (reference sequence). The CDR3 is made up of 13 amino acids. CDR3 protein: CASSIGTDYEQYF. In DNA form, the CDR3 reads TGTGCCAGTAGTATTGGAACAGACTACGAGCAGTACTTC.

The V call is TRBV28, the J call TRBJ1-5; D is unclear. CDR1 and CDR2 (germline): MDHEN, SYDVKM. The V end was cut by 3 bases, the J end by 2 bases, with 17 bases between. There are 17 residues in the CDR3. The CDR3 is CASSFSSSFGGNQPQHF. The CDR3 DNA reads TGTGCCAGCAGTTTCTCCTCTTCGTTCGGGGGCAATCAGCCCCAGCATTTT.

The chain has TRBV7-2 and TRBJ2-1; 8 nucleotides align to TRBD2. Trimming cost V 0 bases and J 5 bases; bases outside gene matches: 3. Looked up from germline, CDR1 is SGHTA and CDR2 is FQGNSA. The CDR3 totals 15 residues. The CDR3 bases are TGTGCCAGCAGCTTAGCTAGCGGGGCTCACAATGAGCAGTTCTTC. The encoded protein is CASSLASGAHNEQFF.

The chain employs TRBV6-5 and TRBJ2-2, with D unresolved. V shed 7 bases and J shed 2 bases, with 5 bases lying between them. The CDR3 contains 12 residues. Germline CDR1 reads MNHEY; CDR2 reads SVGAGI. This CDR3 reads CASTYNTGELFF. CDR3 DNA sequence: TGTGCCAGCACCTACAACACCGGGGAGCTGTTTTTT.

The rearrangement joins TRBV11-2 to TRBJ1-3, with D perhaps matching TRBD1 (5 bases). This CDR3 has 14 residues. Germline CDR1 reads SGHAT; CDR2 reads FQNNGV. V lost 3 bases, J lost 3 bases, and 9 bases lay in between. DNA for the CDR3: TGTGCCAGCAGCTTGGGGGGTTATGGAAACACCATATATTTT. Translation: CASSLGGYGNTIYF.

This chain links TRBV18 with TRBJ2-7, with 8 bases matching TRBD2. Germline V gives CDR1 KGHSH, CDR2 LQKENI. The CDR3 covers 17 residues. Trimming took 7 bases from V and 3 from J; bases not matched to a gene: 17. The CDR3 nucleotides read TGTGCCAGCTTCCCGACGTTAGCGGGAAAGTTAGGCTACGAGCAGTACTTC. This sequence encodes CASFPTLAGKLGYEQYF.

V is TRBV4-3 and J is TRBJ2-2; 15 bases agree with TRBD2. V lost 5 bases, J lost 4 bases, and 5 bases stayed unmatched. Germline V gene lookup returns CDR1 LGHNA and CDR2 YSLEER. CDR3 length: 17 amino acids. CDR3 sequence (DNA): TGCGCCAGCAGCTTGGGACTAGCGGGAGGCCCCACCGGGGAGCTGTTTTTT. Translating it yields CASSLGLAGGPTGELFF.

The rearrangement links TRBV19 to TRBJ2-7, with D hard to call. This CDR3 is built from 13 residues. Germline CDR1 and CDR2: LNHDA and SQIVND (reference sequence). V was trimmed by 1 base and J by 3 bases, leaving 7 bases between them. In DNA, the CDR3 is TGTGCCAGTAGTATAGCGCGGAACTACGAGCAGTACTTC. It codes for CASSIARNYEQYF.

This clone was seen once. The chain links TRBV30 to TRBJ2-1; 9 bases are shared with TRBD2. The junction had 10 bases not matched to a gene; V was cut back by 4 bases and J by 6 bases. The CDR3 has 15 amino acids. In germline, CDR1 is GTSNPN, CDR2 SVGIG (reference sequence). The CDR3 DNA reads TGTGCCTGGAAGAGGTCAGCGGGGGGCCCCAATGAGCAGTTCTTC. Translated, it gives CAWKRSAGGPNEQFF. Combining the CDR3 with reference TRBV30 and TRBJ2-1 gives the whole variable domain SQTIHQWPATLVQPVGSPLSLECTVEGTSNPNLYWYRQAAGRGLQLLFYSVGIGQISSEVPQNLSASRPQDRQFILSSKKLLLSDSGFYLCAWKRSAGGPNEQFFGPGTRLTVL.

This clone is a singleton in its sample. The chain carries TRBV2 and TRBJ1-1, with D perhaps TRBD1 (5 bases). Germline loops: CDR1 SNHLY, CDR2 FYNNEI. The CDR3 covers 11 residues. The germline V and J ends were trimmed by 6 bases and 11 bases, with 13 bases remaining between them. Written as DNA, the CDR3 is TGTGCCAGCAGCCCCCAGGGTACGGCTTTCTTT. Protein sequence: CASSPQGTAFF.

This clone was seen a single time. The V and J genes are TRBV11-1 and TRBJ2-2; 14 bases match TRBD2. CDR3 length: 15 amino acids. Per the germline V gene, CDR1 is SGHAT and CDR2 is FQDESV (reference sequence). The V gene end was trimmed by 6 bases and the J gene end by 7 bases; junction bases not matched to a gene: 4. Here the CDR3 DNA reads TGTGCCAGCAGTCAGGGACTAGCGGGAGACGGGGAGCTGTTTTTT. Translating gives CASSQGLAGDGELFF.

As DNA, the CDR3 is TGTGCCAGCAGCTTGGGCGCCGGGACTAGCGGGAGCTACAATGAGCAGTTCTTC. This encodes CASSLGAGTSGSYNEQFF. This rearrangement joins TRBV5-4 to TRBJ2-1; 14 bases align to TRBD2. V trimming: 0 bases; J trimming: 3 bases; junction bases outside the gene matches: 5. CDR1 is SGHNT, CDR2 YYREEE, per germline (reference sequence). The CDR3 totals 18 residues.

The chain uses TRBV7-2 and TRBJ2-7; the D gene is possibly TRBD1 (5 bases). Germline lookup yields CDR1 SGHTA and CDR2 FQGNSA. The CDR3 is 15 residues long. Between the trimmed V and J ends, which lost 1 base and 6 bases, there was a span of 16 bases. This chain's CDR3 is CASSLVLAGSGEQYF. Here the CDR3 DNA reads TGTGCCAGCAGCTTAGTCCTGGCAGGGTCCGGCGAGCAGTACTTC.

The chain has TRBV7-9 and TRBJ2-1, with 10 bases aligning to TRBD2. The CDR3 extends over 14 amino acids. Germline V lookup: CDR1 SEHNR, CDR2 FQNEAQ (reference sequence). V lost 7 bases, J lost 8 bases, and 8 bases stayed unmatched. CDR3 loop: CASTQSGRGDEQFF. The CDR3 DNA reads TGTGCCAGCACCCAAAGCGGGAGGGGGGATGAGCAGTTCTTC.

The chain joins TRBV5-1 to TRBJ2-3; TRBD1 matches at 8 bases. The CDR3 length is 16 residues. V dropped 0 bases and J dropped 0; count of bases not matched to a gene: 3. Germline V CDR1 and CDR2: SGHRS, YFSETQ. CDR3 sequence reads: CASSLGTGSSTDTQYF. CDR3 nucleotide sequence: TGCGCCAGCAGCTTGGGGACAGGGAGTAGCACAGATACGCAGTATTTT.

V gene TRBV25-1 combines with J gene TRBJ1-1, with 9 bases that match TRBD1. V shed 3 bases, J shed 3 bases, and the junction held 5 bases outside the gene matches. CDR3 length: 15 amino acids. Germline CDR1 is MGHDK and CDR2 is SYGVNS. CDR3 sequence (DNA): TGTGCCAGCAGTGACCCGACAGGGGGGGACACTGAAGCTTTCTTT. Translation: CASSDPTGGDTEAFF.

V is TRBV6-6 and J is TRBJ1-1, with TRBD1 identical over 10 bases. V lost 6 bases and J lost 5; bases outside the gene matches: 12. This CDR3 has 16 residues. Germline CDR1 MNHNY, CDR2 SVGAGI (reference sequence). The CDR3 coding sequence is TGTGCCAGCAGCCGCGACAGGGGGCGTGGGGTGACTGAAGCTTTCTTT. Translation: CASSRDRGRGVTEAFF.

The chain combines TRBV12-5 with TRBJ2-2, with a tentative D call TRBD1 (6 bases). The CDR3 spans 19 residues. Trimming took off 0 bases at V and 7 bases at J, with 24 bases between the two ends. Germline CDR1 is LGHNT and CDR2 is FRNRAP. The CDR3 coding sequence is TGTGCTAGTGGTTTGGTACAGGGTGCGGCCCCGGGTGTAGTCGGGGAGCTGTTTTTT. Translating gives CASGLVQGAAPGVVGELFF.

This chain joins TRBV18 and TRBJ1-2; no clear D. The CDR3 has 11 amino acids. Germline CDR1 is KGHSH and CDR2 is LQKENI. Between the trimmed V and J ends, which lost 3 bases and 7 bases, there was a span of 6 bases. CDR3 DNA sequence: TGTGCCAGCTCACCCACAGCTGGCTACACCTTC. Its protein is CASSPTAGYTF.

The chain carries TRBV6-1 and TRBJ1-2; tentatively, D is TRBD1 (6 bases). This CDR3 contains 13 residues. The V and J ends lost 5 bases and 4 bases respectively, with 11 bases between them. The germline gives CDR1 MNHNS, CDR2 SASEGT. The CDR3 bases are TGTGCCAGCAGTTGGACAGTAATCTATGGCTACACCTTC. Protein: CASSWTVIYGYTF.

The rearrangement links TRBV7-9 to TRBJ1-5, with D perhaps matching TRBD1 (5 bases). The V and J ends lost 5 bases and 7 bases respectively, with 15 bases between them. This CDR3 is built from 14 residues. From germline, CDR1 is SEHNR and CDR2 FQNEAQ (reference sequence). The CDR3 nucleotides are TGTGCCAGCAGCCCCGGCGCGGGGGGACAGCCCCAGCATTTT. Its translation: CASSPGAGGQPQHF.